The 12 T cell receptor beta chains given below trace back to one sample, sequenced in a study of identical twins. Each CDR3 protein is one row after TCRdb ran MiXCR on the 5' RACE reads. The profile shows about 530,000 distinct CDR3 sequences, approximately 20% of them singletons. Another study also made use of these data, one on yellow fever vaccine responses in identical twins.

The sequenced material came from CD4+ T cells sorted from blood. The receptors stem from a woman under 30 in good health.

This clonotype was observed at least ten times. The chain links TRBV12-3 or TRBV12-4 to TRBJ2-5; D is tentatively TRBD1 or TRBD2 (6 bases each). The germline V and J ends were trimmed by 1 base and 5 bases, with 11 bases remaining between them. This CDR3 has 14 amino acids. CDR3 residues: CASSLGGAGETQYF. The CDR3 bases are TGTGCCAGCAGTTTAGGGGGGGCTGGGGAGACCCAGTACTTC.

This clonotype was observed a few times. The V call is TRBV12-3 or TRBV12-4, the J call TRBJ1-2, with D perhaps matching TRBD1 (5 bases). The CDR3 runs 16 residues. V shed 6 bases and J shed 3 bases, with 20 bases lying between them. The DNA of the CDR3 is TGTGCCAGCAGCCGTAGCCGTGGGGGTTGGGACTATGGCTACACCTTC. Its translation: CASSRSRGGWDYGYTF.

This chain uses TRBV6-1 with TRBJ2-2, with 14 nucleotides matching TRBD2. CDR3 size: 16 residues. Looked up from germline, CDR1 is MNHNS and CDR2 is SASEGT. The V gene end was trimmed by 6 bases and the J gene end by 8 bases; junction bases not matched to a gene: 8. The CDR3 protein is CASRPGLAGGGGELFF. CDR3 coding DNA: TGTGCCAGCAGACCCGGACTAGCGGGAGGCGGGGGGGAGCTGTTTTTT.

V is TRBV2 and J is TRBJ1-2, with TRBD1 matching over 7 bases. With 6 bases clipped from V and 4 bases from J, the junction kept 2 bases outside the gene matches. This CDR3 is 12 amino acids long. Germline V gene data show CDR1 as SNHLY and CDR2 as FYNNEI. The CDR3 coding sequence is TGTGCCAGCAGACAGGGGCGCTATGGCTACACCTTC. Protein product: CASRQGRYGYTF. The whole variable domain, remainder taken from reference TRBV2 and TRBJ1-2, is EPEVTQTPSHQVTQMGQEVILRCVPISNHLYFYWYRQILGQKVEFLVSFYNNEISEKSEIFDDQFSVERPDGSNFTLKIRSTKLEDSAMYFCASRQGRYGYTFGSGTRLTVV.

The chain carries TRBV6-2 or TRBV6-3 and TRBJ2-7, with 7 bases identical to TRBD1. The germline V gene has CDR1 MNHEY and CDR2 SVGEGT. This CDR3 contains 14 residues. V lost 5 bases to trimming and J lost 0 bases; unmatched junction nucleotides: 4. CDR3 protein: CASSRGQFSYEQYF. The CDR3 DNA reads as TGTGCCAGCAGTAGGGGACAGTTCTCCTACGAGCAGTACTTC.

This clonotype was recorded a few times. V gene TRBV3-1 combines with J gene TRBJ2-7; 8 bases agree with TRBD2. Germline V gene data show CDR1 as LGHDT and CDR2 as YNNKEL (reference sequence). The V and J ends lost 3 bases and 7 bases, in that order; junction bases with no gene match: 8. This CDR3 region has 14 residues. The CDR3 reads CASSQNSGAREQYV. In DNA, the CDR3 is TGTGCCAGCAGCCAGAATAGCGGGGCAAGGGAGCAGTACGTC.

With respect to this clonotype: A single base separates this from a much larger clone, so it may be a read error. The J gene is TRBJ1-1, the V gene TRBV12-3 or TRBV12-4; 7 bases line up with TRBD1. This CDR3 region has 18 residues. CDR3 sequence reads: CTSSLSRGARGRNTEAFF. The CDR3 nucleotides are TGTACCAGCAGTTTAAGTAGAGGGGCCAGGGGGAGGAACACTGAAGCTTTCTTT.

This clonotype appeared a few times. This rearrangement joins TRBV29-1 to TRBJ2-3, with D perhaps TRBD2 (6 bases). The V gene lost 1 base and the J gene lost 4 bases, with 15 bases spanning the gap. This CDR3 is built from 15 residues. Germline CDR1 and CDR2: SQVTM and ANQGSEA. The CDR3 loop is CSVEVEWRGADTQYF. In DNA, the CDR3 is TGCAGCGTTGAAGTAGAGTGGAGGGGCGCAGATACGCAGTATTTT.

This clonotype was detected a few times. The V gene is TRBV20-1, the J gene TRBJ2-4, with 10 bases that match TRBD2. This CDR3 spans 16 amino acids. Germline trimming cut 3 bases from V and 7 bases from J; bases unmatched to any gene: 12. CDR1 is DFQATT, CDR2 SNEGSKA, per germline (reference sequence). The CDR3 coding sequence is TGCAGTGCTAGTCAGAGGGCTAGCGGGAGAAGGAACATTCAGTACTTC. This sequence encodes CSASQRASGRRNIQYF.

This clonotype has a handful of counts. CDR3 sequence: CASSTLGLAHNEQFF. The DNA of the CDR3 is TGTGCCAGCAGCACCCTAGGACTAGCGCACAATGAGCAGTTCTTC. J is TRBJ2-1 and V is TRBV7-2; TRBD2 matches 9 bases. This CDR3 has 15 amino acids. Germline trimming cut 5 bases from V and 5 bases from J; bases unmatched to any gene: 7. Germline CDR1 and CDR2: SGHTA and FQGNSA.

This clonotype was counted a few times. The chain carries TRBV5-6 and TRBJ1-6; 8 bases line up with TRBD1. This CDR3 is 16 amino acids long. V lost 0 bases, J lost 7 bases, and 6 bases stayed unmatched. Germline CDR1 and CDR2: SGHDT and YYEEEE. The CDR3 protein is CASSLGTGRKNSPLHF. DNA for the CDR3: TGTGCCAGCAGCTTGGGGACAGGGAGGAAAAATTCACCCCTCCACTTT.

This chain connects TRBV12-3 or TRBV12-4 to TRBJ1-1; D is ambiguous. Trimming removed 4 bases from V and 5 bases from J, with 11 bases in between. CDR3 length equals 13 residues. In nucleotides, the CDR3 is TGTGCCAGCAGTTATAAGATCGAGACTGAAGCTTTCTTT. This translates into CASSYKIETEAFF.